This TCR beta chain was recovered during a study of TIL therapy for anti-PD-1-resistant metastatic lung cancer. Study outcomes and limitations: The cohort had more treatment-naive, never-smoker and oncogene-addicted patients than typical. The baseline peripheral repertoire was partially replaced by infused TIL clonotypes that later decayed.

With respect to this clone: As yet, its antigen is unknown.

Trimming stripped 0 bases from V and 1 base from J, with 16 bases between. CDR3 size: 17 residues. Germline loops: CDR1 KGHSH, CDR2 LQKENI. Regarding time point: pre-treatment sample, taken before nivolumab and TIL therapy. Patients were adults with stage 4 NSCLC. This was the immunoSEQ v3 assay. Some clones are missing from TCRdb's copy, which holds only in-frame ones; the method was immunoSEQ multiplex PCR. The profile covers about 59,000 clones, with approximately 78% appearing a single time and nearly 3% taken by the ten largest. V and J are TRBV18 and TRBJ2-7; weak D call: TRBD2 (5 bases). The origin of this receptor is a person between 30 and 79 years old with non-small cell lung cancer. The specimen was blood, collected at baseline. The CDR3 bases are TGTGCCAGCTCACCACCATACGAGGGCGTGACGTCCTACGAGCAGTACTTC. Its translation: CASSPPYEGVTSYEQYF. Together with reference TRBV18 and TRBJ2-7, the CDR3 gives the full variable domain: NAGVMQNPRHLVRRRGQEARLRCSPMKGHSHVYWYRQLPEEGLKFMVYLQKENIIDESGMPKERFSAEFPKEGPSILRIQQVVRGDSAAYFCASSPPYEGVTSYEQYFGPGTRLTVT.